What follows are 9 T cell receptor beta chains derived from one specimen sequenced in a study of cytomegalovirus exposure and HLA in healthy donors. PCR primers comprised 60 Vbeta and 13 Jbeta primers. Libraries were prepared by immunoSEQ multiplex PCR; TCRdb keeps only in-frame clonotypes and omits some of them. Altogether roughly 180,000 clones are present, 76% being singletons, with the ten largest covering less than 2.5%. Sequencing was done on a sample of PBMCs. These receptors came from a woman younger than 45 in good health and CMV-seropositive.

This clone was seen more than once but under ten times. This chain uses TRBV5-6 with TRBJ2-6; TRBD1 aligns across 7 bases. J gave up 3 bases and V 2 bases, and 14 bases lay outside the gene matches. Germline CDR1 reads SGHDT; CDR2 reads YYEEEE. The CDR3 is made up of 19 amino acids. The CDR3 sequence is CASSLAAGTVSFGANVLTF. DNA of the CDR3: TGTGCCAGCAGCTTAGCAGCCGGGACAGTATCTTTTGGGGCCAACGTCCTGACTTTC.

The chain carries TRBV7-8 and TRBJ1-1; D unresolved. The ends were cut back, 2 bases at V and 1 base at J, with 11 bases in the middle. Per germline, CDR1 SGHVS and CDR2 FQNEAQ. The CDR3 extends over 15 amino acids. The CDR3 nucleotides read TGTGCCAGCAGCTTAAAGCGAGAGAGGAACACTGAAGCTTTCTTT. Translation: CASSLKRERNTEAFF.

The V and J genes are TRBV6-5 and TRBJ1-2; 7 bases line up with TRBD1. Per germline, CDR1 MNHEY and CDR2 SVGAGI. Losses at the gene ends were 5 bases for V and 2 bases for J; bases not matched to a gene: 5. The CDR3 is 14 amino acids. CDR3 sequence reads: CASSGQVSNYGYTF. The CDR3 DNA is TGTGCCAGCAGTGGACAGGTTTCCAACTATGGCTACACCTTC.

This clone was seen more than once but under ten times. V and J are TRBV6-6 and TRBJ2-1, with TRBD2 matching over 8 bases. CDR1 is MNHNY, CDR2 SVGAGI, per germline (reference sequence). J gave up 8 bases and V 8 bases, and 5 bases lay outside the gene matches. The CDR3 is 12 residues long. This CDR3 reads CASADSGDEQFF. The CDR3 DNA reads TGTGCCAGCGCAGATAGCGGGGATGAGCAGTTCTTC.

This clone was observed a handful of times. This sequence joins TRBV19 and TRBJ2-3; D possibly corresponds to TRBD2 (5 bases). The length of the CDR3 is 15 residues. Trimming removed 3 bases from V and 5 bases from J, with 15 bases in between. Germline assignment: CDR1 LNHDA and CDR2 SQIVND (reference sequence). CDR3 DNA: TGTGCCAGTAGTATCGTACAGAGGGAGAAAGATACGCAGTATTTT. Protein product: CASSIVQREKDTQYF.

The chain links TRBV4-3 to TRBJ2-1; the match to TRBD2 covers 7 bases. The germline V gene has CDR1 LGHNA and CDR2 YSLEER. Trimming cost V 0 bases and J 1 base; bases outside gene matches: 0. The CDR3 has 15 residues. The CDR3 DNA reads TGCGCCAGCAGCCAAGACGGGGGGTCCTACAATGAGCAGTTCTTC. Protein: CASSQDGGSYNEQFF.

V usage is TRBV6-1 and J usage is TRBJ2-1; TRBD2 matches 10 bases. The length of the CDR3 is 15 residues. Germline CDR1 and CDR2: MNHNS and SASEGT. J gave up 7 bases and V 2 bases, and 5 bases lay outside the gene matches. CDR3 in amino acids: CASSESGGAWNEQFF. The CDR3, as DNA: TGTGCCAGCAGTGAAAGCGGGGGGGCTTGGAATGAGCAGTTCTTC.

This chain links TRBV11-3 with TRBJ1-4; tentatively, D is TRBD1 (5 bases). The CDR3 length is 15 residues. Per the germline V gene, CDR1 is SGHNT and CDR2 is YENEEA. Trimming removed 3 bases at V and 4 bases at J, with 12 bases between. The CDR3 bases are TGTGCCAGCAGCTTTAGCACAGGCATTAATGAAAAACTGTTTTTT. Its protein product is CASSFSTGINEKLFF.

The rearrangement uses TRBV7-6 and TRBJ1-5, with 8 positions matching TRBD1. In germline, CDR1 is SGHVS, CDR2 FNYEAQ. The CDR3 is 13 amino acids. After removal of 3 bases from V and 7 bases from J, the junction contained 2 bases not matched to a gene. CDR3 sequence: CASSLTGDQPQHF. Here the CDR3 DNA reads TGTGCCAGCAGCTTGACAGGGGACCAGCCCCAGCATTTT.